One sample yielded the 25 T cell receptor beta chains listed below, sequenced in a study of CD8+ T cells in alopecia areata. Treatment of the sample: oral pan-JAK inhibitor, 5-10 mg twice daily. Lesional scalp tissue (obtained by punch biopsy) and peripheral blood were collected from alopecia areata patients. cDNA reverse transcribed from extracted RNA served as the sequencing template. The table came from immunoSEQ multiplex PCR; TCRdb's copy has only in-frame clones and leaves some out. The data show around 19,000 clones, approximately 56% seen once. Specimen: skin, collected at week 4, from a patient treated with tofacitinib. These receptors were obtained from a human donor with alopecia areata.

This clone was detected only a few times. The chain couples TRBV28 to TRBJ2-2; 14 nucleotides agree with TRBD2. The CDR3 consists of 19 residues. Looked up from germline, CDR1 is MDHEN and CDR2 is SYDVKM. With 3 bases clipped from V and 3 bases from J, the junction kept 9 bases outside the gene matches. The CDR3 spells CASSLGTSGGRPYTGELFF. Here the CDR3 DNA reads TGTGCCAGCAGTTTGGGGACTAGCGGGGGCCGCCCCTACACCGGGGAGCTGTTTTTT.

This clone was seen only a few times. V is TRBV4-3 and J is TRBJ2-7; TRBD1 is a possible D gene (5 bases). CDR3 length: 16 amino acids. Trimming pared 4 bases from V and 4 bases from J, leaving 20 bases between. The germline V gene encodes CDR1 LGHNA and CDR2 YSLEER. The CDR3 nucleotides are TGCGCCAGCAGCCCGGCTCCCTCCTTAGGGGCTTACGAGCAGTACTTC. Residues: CASSPAPSLGAYEQYF.

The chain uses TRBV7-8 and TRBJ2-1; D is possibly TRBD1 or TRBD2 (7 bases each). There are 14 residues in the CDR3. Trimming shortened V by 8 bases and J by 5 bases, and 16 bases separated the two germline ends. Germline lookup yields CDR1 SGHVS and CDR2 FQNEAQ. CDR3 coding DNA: TGTGCCAGCTCCAGGGGGGGGCCAAACAATGAGCAGTTCTTC. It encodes CASSRGGPNNEQFF.

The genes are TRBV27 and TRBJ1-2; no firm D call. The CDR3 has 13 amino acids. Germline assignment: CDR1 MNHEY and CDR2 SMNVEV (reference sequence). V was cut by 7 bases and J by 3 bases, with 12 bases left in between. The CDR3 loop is CASKPLEDYGYTF. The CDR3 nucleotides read TGTGCCAGCAAGCCCCTTGAAGACTATGGCTACACCTTC.

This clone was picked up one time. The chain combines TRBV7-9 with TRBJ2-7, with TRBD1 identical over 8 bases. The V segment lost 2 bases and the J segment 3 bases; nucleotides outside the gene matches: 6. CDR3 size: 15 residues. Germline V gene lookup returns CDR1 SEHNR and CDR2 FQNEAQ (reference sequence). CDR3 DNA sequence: TGTGCCAGCAGCTTAAGGGACAGGAGTCTCTACGAGCAGTACTTC. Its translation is CASSLRDRSLYEQYF. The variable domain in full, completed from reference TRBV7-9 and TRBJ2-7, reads DTGVSQNPRHKITKRGQNVTFRCDPISEHNRLYWYRQTLGQGPEFLTYFQNEAQLEKSRLLSDRFSAERPKGSFSTLEIQRTEQGDSAMYLCASSLRDRSLYEQYFGPGTRLTVT.

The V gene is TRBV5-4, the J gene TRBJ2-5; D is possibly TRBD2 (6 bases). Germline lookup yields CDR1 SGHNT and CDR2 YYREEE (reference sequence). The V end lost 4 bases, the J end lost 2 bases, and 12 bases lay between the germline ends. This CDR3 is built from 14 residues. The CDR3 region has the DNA TGTGCCAGCAGCCTGGGACTCCAGCAAGAGACCCAGTACTTC. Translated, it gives CASSLGLQQETQYF.

In nucleotides, the CDR3 is TGTGCCTGGAGCGCGACTAACACCGGGGAGCTGTTTTTT. This encodes CAWSATNTGELFF. The rearrangement links TRBV30 to TRBJ2-2, with D unclear. This CDR3 spans 13 amino acids. The V end was cut by 3 bases, the J end by 2 bases, with 7 bases between. CDR1 GTSNPN and CDR2 SVGIG come from the germline V gene (reference sequence). Together with reference TRBV30 and TRBJ2-2, the CDR3 gives the full variable domain: SQTIHQWPATLVQPVGSPLSLECTVEGTSNPNLYWYRQAAGRGLQLLFYSVGIGQISSEVPQNLSASRPQDRQFILSSKKLLLSDSGFYLCAWSATNTGELFFGEGSRLTVL.

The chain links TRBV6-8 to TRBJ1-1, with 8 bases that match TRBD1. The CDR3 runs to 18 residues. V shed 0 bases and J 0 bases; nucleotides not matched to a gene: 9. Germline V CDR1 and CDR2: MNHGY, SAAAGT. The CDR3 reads CASSYSFPRQGLNTEAFF. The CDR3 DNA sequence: TGTGCCAGCAGTTACTCATTCCCAAGACAGGGGCTGAACACTGAAGCTTTCTTT.

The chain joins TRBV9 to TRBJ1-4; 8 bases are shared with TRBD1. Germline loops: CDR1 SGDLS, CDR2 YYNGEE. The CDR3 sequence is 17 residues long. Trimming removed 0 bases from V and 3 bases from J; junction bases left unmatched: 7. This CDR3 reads CASSVASRQGPNEKLFF. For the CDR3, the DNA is TGTGCCAGCAGCGTAGCATCCCGACAGGGGCCTAATGAAAAACTGTTTTTT.

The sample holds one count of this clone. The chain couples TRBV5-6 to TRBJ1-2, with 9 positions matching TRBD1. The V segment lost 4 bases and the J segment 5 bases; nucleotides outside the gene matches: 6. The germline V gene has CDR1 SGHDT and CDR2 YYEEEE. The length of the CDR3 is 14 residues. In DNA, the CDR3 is TGTGCCAGCAGCGGAGGACAGGGGAAGTATGGCTACACCTTC. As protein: CASSGGQGKYGYTF. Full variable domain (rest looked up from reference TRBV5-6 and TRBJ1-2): DAGVTQSPTHLIKTRGQQVTLRCSPKSGHDTVSWYQQALGQGPQFIFQYYEEEERQRGNFPDRFSGHQFPNYSSELNVNALLLGDSALYLCASSGGQGKYGYTFGSGTRLTVV.

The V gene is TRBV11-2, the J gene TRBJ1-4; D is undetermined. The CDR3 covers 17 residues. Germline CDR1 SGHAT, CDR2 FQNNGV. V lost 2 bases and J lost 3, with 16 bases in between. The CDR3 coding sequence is TGTGCCAGCAGCTTACGGACCGGGAGACCAGCTAATGAAAAACTGTTTTTT. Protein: CASSLRTGRPANEKLFF.

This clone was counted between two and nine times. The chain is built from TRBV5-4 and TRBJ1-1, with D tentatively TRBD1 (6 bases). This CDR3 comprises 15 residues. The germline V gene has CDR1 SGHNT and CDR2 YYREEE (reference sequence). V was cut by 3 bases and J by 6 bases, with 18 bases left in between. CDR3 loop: CASSSGGSNMAEAFF. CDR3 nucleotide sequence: TGTGCCAGCAGCTCCGGGGGCAGTAATATGGCTGAAGCTTTCTTT.

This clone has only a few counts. CDR3 amino acids: CASSPLTRRWNEQFF. CDR3 in DNA: TGTGCCAGCTCACCACTAACTAGGAGATGGAATGAGCAGTTCTTC. The chain carries TRBV18 and TRBJ2-1; maybe TRBD2 (5 bases). Between the trimmed V and J ends, which lost 1 base and 7 bases, there was a span of 14 bases. This CDR3 is 15 amino acids long. Germline values: CDR1 KGHSH, CDR2 LQKENI.

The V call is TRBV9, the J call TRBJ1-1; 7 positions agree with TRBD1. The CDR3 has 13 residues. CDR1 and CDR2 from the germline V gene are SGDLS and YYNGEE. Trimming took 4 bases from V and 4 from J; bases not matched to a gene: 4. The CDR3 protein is CASSYGTATEAFF. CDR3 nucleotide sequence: TGTGCCAGCAGCTACGGGACAGCCACTGAAGCTTTCTTT.

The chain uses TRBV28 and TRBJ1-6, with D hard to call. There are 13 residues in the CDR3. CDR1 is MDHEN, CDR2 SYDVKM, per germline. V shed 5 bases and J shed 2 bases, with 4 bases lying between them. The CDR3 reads CASSRTYNSPLHF. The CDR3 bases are TGTGCCAGCAGTAGGACCTATAATTCACCCCTCCACTTT.

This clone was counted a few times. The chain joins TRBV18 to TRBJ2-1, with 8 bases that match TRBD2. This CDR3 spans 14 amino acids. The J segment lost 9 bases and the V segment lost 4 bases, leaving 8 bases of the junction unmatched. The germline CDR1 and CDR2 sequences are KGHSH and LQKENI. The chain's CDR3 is CASSRPGLEFEQFF. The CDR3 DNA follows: TGTGCCAGCTCACGGCCGGGACTAGAATTTGAGCAGTTCTTC.

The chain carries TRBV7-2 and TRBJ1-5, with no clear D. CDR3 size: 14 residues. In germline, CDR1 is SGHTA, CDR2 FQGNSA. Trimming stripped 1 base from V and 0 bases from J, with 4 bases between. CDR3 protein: CASSLVPSNQPQHF. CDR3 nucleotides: TGTGCCAGCAGCTTAGTCCCTAGCAATCAGCCCCAGCATTTT.

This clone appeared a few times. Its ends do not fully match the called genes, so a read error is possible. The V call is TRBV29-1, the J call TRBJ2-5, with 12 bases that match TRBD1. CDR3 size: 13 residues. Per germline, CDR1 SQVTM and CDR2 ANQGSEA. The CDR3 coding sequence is TGCAGCGTTCCGGGACAGGGGGCGGAAAGGGTGGACTTC. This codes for CSVPGQGAERVDF. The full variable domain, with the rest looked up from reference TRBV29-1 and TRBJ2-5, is SAVISQKPSRDICQRGTSLTIQCQVDSQVTMMFWYRQQPGQSLTLIATANQGSEATYESGFVIDKFPISRPNLTFSTLTVSNMSPEDSSIYLCSVPGQGAERVDFGPGTRLLVL.

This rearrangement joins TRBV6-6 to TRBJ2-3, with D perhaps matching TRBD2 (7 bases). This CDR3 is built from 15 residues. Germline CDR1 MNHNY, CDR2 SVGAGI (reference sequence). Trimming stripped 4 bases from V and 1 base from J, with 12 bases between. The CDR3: CASSWGAGGTDTQYF. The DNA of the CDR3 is TGTGCCAGCAGTTGGGGGGCGGGGGGCACAGATACGCAGTATTTT.

The CDR3 reads CASSLEGQGYEQYF. CDR3 nucleotides: TGTGCCAGCAGCTTAGAGGGACAGGGTTACGAGCAGTACTTC. V usage is TRBV7-9 and J usage is TRBJ2-7, with 9 nucleotides matching TRBD1. The V gene's germline CDR1 is SEHNR and CDR2 FQNEAQ (reference sequence). Trimming removed 1 base from V and 4 bases from J; junction bases left unmatched: 2. The CDR3 is 14 amino acids.

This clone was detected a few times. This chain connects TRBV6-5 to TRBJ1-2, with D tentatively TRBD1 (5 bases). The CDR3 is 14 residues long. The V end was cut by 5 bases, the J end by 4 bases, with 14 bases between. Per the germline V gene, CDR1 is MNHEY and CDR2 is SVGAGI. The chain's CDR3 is CASSEGAIGYGYTF. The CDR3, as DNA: TGTGCCAGCAGTGAAGGGGCTATTGGCTATGGCTACACCTTC.

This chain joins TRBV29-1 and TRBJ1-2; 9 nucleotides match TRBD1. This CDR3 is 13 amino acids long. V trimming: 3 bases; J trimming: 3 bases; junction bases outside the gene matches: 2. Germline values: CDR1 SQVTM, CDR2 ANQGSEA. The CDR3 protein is CSVDRDRDYGYTF. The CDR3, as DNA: TGCAGCGTTGACAGGGACAGGGACTATGGCTACACCTTC.

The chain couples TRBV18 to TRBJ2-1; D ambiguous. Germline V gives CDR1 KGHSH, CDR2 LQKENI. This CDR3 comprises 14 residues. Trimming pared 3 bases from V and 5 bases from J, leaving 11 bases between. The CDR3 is CASSPQTNNNEQFF. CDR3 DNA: TGTGCCAGCTCACCGCAGACAAACAACAATGAGCAGTTCTTC. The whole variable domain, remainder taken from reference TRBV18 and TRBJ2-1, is NAGVMQNPRHLVRRRGQEARLRCSPMKGHSHVYWYRQLPEEGLKFMVYLQKENIIDESGMPKERFSAEFPKEGPSILRIQQVVRGDSAAYFCASSPQTNNNEQFFGPGTRLTVL.

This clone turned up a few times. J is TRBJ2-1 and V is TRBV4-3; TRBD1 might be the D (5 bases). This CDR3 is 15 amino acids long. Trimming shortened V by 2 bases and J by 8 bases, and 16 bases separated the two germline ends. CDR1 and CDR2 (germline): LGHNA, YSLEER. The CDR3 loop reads CASSQQGNREDEQFF. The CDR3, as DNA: TGCGCCAGCAGCCAACAGGGAAATAGAGAGGATGAGCAGTTCTTC.

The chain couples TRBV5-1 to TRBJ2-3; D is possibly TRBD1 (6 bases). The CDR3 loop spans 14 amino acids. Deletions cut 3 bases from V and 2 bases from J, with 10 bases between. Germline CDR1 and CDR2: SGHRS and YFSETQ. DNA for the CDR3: TGCGCCAGCAGCTATCGGGACACCACAGATACGCAGTATTTT. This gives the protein CASSYRDTTDTQYF.